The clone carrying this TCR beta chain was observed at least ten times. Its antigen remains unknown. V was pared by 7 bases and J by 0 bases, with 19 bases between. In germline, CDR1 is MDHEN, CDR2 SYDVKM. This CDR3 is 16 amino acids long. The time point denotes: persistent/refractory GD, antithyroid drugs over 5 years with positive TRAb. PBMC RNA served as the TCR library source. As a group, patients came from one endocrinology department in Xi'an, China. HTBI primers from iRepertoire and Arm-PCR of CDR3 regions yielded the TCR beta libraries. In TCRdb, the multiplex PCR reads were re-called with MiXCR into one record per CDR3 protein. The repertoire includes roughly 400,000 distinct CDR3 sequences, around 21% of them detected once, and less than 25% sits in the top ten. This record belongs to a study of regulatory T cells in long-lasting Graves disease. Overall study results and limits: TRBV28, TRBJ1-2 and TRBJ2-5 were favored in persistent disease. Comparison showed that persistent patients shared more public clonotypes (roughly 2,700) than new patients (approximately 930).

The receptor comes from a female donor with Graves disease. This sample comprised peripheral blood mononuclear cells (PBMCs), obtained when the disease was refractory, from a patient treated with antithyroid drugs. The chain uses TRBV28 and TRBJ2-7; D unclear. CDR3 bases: TGTGCCAGCATTGGGCAGACAAGCAGACCCTCCTACGAGCAGTACTTC. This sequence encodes CASIGQTSRPSYEQYF.